These 19 T cell receptor beta chains were all obtained from the same sample, sequenced in a study of blood T cell repertoires in COVID-19. Method: immunoSEQ multiplex PCR; TCRdb's copy keeps in-frame clones and lacks some. The table has hundreds of thousands of clones, 65% to 90% seen once; the top ten hold around 13%. Sequencing was done on a sample of peripheral blood. These receptors were obtained from a woman between 65 and 79 years old with COVID-19, enrolled during active disease.

The genes are TRBV10-3 and TRBJ1-5; TRBD1 agrees at 12 bases. Germline V CDR1 and CDR2: ENHRY, SYGVKD. V lost 10 bases to trimming and J lost 1 base; unmatched junction nucleotides: 5. The CDR3 runs 15 residues. The CDR3 sequence is CATGTGGLSNQPQHF. Written as DNA, the CDR3 is TGTGCCACGGGGACAGGGGGCTTGAGCAATCAGCCCCAGCATTTT.

This clone was seen once. The gene calls are TRBV9 and TRBJ2-6; 11 positions match TRBD1. With 0 bases clipped from V and 0 bases from J, the junction kept 5 bases outside the gene matches. CDR3 length equals 19 residues. The germline CDR1 and CDR2 sequences are SGDLS and YYNGEE. The DNA of the CDR3 is TGTGCCAGCAGCGTAGCGGGACAGGGGGTGCGCTCTGGGGCCAACGTCCTGACTTTC. Protein sequence: CASSVAGQGVRSGANVLTF.

The V and J genes are TRBV14 and TRBJ1-5; 9 bases are a match to TRBD1. The J segment lost 4 bases and the V segment lost 4 bases, leaving 5 bases of the junction unmatched. Per the germline V gene, CDR1 is SGHDN and CDR2 is FVKESK. This CDR3 has 15 residues. The CDR3 region is CASSRGQGINQPQHF. The CDR3 nucleotides read TGTGCCAGCAGCCGAGGACAGGGGATAAATCAGCCCCAGCATTTT. Full variable domain (outside the CDR3, taken from reference TRBV14 and TRBJ1-5): EAGVTQFPSHSVIEKGQTVTLRCDPISGHDNLYWYRRVMGKEIKFLLHFVKESKQDESGMPNNRFLAERTGGTYSTLKVQPAELEDSGVYFCASSRGQGINQPQHFGDGTRLSIL.

The chain carries TRBV6-5 and TRBJ2-5; 7 bases line up with TRBD1. The CDR3 extends over 13 amino acids. V trimming: 6 bases; J trimming: 2 bases; junction bases outside the gene matches: 3. Germline loops: CDR1 MNHEY, CDR2 SVGAGI. The CDR3 DNA follows: TGTGCCAGCAGCGGACAGGCGCAAGAGACCCAGTACTTC. This gives the protein CASSGQAQETQYF.

CDR3 sequence: CASSFGAGGTEAFF. For the CDR3, the DNA is TGCGCCAGCAGCTTCGGCGCAGGGGGCACTGAAGCTTTCTTT. V and J are TRBV5-1 and TRBJ1-1; 7 bases line up with TRBD1. V gave up 2 bases and J gave up 4 bases; unmatched junction bases: 5. Germline CDR1 reads SGHRS; CDR2 reads YFSETQ. The CDR3 covers 14 residues. Combining the CDR3 with reference TRBV5-1 and TRBJ1-1 gives the whole variable domain KAGVTQTPRYLIKTRGQQVTLSCSPISGHRSVSWYQQTPGQGLQFLFEYFSETQRNKGNFPGRFSGRQFSNSRSEMNVSTLELGDSALYLCASSFGAGGTEAFFGQGTRLTVV.

The chain recombines TRBV7-2 with TRBJ2-2, with D maybe TRBD2 (5 bases). The V and J ends lost 1 base and 6 bases respectively, with 18 bases between them. CDR3 size: 17 residues. Per germline, CDR1 SGHTA and CDR2 FQGNSA. The CDR3 sequence is CASSLEGSRAWAGELFF. Here the CDR3 DNA reads TGTGCCAGCAGCTTAGAAGGGTCGAGGGCCTGGGCCGGGGAGCTGTTTTTT. Full variable domain (rest looked up from reference TRBV7-2 and TRBJ2-2): GAGVSQSPSNKVTEKGKDVELRCDPISGHTALYWYRQSLGQGLEFLIYFQGNSAPDKSGLPSDRFSAERTGGSVSTLTIQRTQQEDSAVYLCASSLEGSRAWAGELFFGEGSRLTVL.

V and J are TRBV10-3 and TRBJ2-7, with 8 positions matching TRBD2. Germline V gene lookup returns CDR1 ENHRY and CDR2 SYGVKD. Trimming cost V 6 bases and J 3 bases; bases outside gene matches: 7. This CDR3 region has 14 residues. This CDR3 reads CAISTGTRGYEQYF. CDR3 bases: TGTGCCATCAGCACCGGGACTAGGGGCTACGAGCAGTACTTC.

The CDR3 DNA reads as TGTGCCAGCACTTTCCCGGGACAGGAAAGCTATGGCTACACCTTC. This gives the protein CASTFPGQESYGYTF. The J gene is TRBJ1-2, the V gene TRBV6-6; TRBD1 aligns across 8 bases. The germline V gene encodes CDR1 MNHNY and CDR2 SVGAGI (reference sequence). The length of the CDR3 is 15 residues. The ends lost 7 bases at V and 4 bases at J; junction bases unmatched: 11.

The rearrangement joins TRBV27 to TRBJ2-6; TRBD1 might be the D (6 bases). Deletions cut 4 bases from V and 4 bases from J, with 14 bases between. This CDR3 is built from 16 residues. In germline, CDR1 is MNHEY, CDR2 SMNVEV (reference sequence). CDR3 in DNA: TGTGCCAGCAGTTCGAAAACAGGGAACGGGGCCAACGTCCTGACTTTC. It translates to CASSSKTGNGANVLTF. The variable domain in full, completed from reference TRBV27 and TRBJ2-6, reads EAQVTQNPRYLITVTGKKLTVTCSQNMNHEYMSWYRQDPGLGLRQIYYSMNVEVTDKGDVPEGYKVSRKEKRNFPLILESPSPNQTSLYFCASSSKTGNGANVLTFGAGSRLTVL.

The V and J genes are TRBV7-8 and TRBJ1-1; D ambiguous. The germline V gene has CDR1 SGHVS and CDR2 FQNEAQ. This CDR3 contains 13 residues. V was shortened by 2 bases and J by 4 bases, with 8 bases between the two germline ends. The chain's CDR3 is CASSLNSGTEAFF. The DNA of the CDR3 is TGTGCCAGCAGCTTAAACTCCGGCACTGAAGCTTTCTTT. The complete variable domain, with remaining parts taken from reference TRBV7-8 and TRBJ1-1, reads GAGVSQSPRYKVAKRGQDVALRCDPISGHVSLFWYQQALGQGPEFLTYFQNEAQLDKSGLPSDRFFAERPEGSVSTLKIQRTQQEDSAVYLCASSLNSGTEAFFGQGTRLTVV.

This chain connects TRBV24-1 to TRBJ1-5, with D tentatively TRBD1 (5 bases). V gave up 4 bases and J gave up 3 bases, with 9 bases separating them. The CDR3 runs to 14 residues. Germline V gene sequence: CDR1 KGHDR, CDR2 SFDVKD. CDR3 protein: CATSDRVNNQPQHF. Written as DNA, the CDR3 is TGTGCCACCAGTGACAGGGTCAACAATCAGCCCCAGCATTTT.

This sequence joins TRBV19 and TRBJ2-7; 7 nucleotides agree with TRBD1. Germline-derived CDR1 and CDR2 are LNHDA and SQIVND (reference sequence). Germline trimming cut 1 base from V and 1 base from J; bases unmatched to any gene: 4. The CDR3 has 15 residues. The CDR3 nucleotides are TGTGCCAGTAGTATAGCAGGGGGTCCATCCTACGAGCAGTACTTC. It codes for CASSIAGGPSYEQYF.

This clone showed up just once. This chain joins TRBV21-1 and TRBJ1-2; the D call of TRBD1 is as the table states it, not checked on the DNA. TRBV21-1 is an annotated pseudogene. The CDR3 covers 14 residues. This chain's CDR3 is CASSRDRGNYGYTF. The CDR3 DNA is TGTGCCAGCAGCCGGGACAGGGGTAACTATGGCTACACCTTC.

This chain connects TRBV7-8 to TRBJ2-7, with D maybe TRBD2 (6 bases). Germline V gene sequence: CDR1 SGHVS, CDR2 FQNEAQ. CDR3 length: 16 residues. V gave up 2 bases and J gave up 5 bases, with 19 bases separating them. CDR3 sequence (DNA): TGTGCCAGCAGCTTACGGGGGATGGGTCTTGGCCACGAGCAGTACTTC. Encoded protein: CASSLRGMGLGHEQYF.

In this sample, this clone turned up many times. V is TRBV24-1 and J is TRBJ2-7, with 10 bases lining up with TRBD1. Germline loops: CDR1 KGHDR, CDR2 SFDVKD. With V trimmed by 3 bases and J by 3 bases, 4 bases remained unmatched. This CDR3 region has 15 residues. The CDR3 reads CATSDVGTGVYEQYF. As DNA, the CDR3 is TGTGCCACCAGTGATGTCGGGACAGGGGTCTACGAGCAGTACTTC.

The CDR3 DNA is TGTGCCAGCCGGCCGGAAGGAGCCGGGGAGCTGTTTTTT. Protein product: CASRPEGAGELFF. V is TRBV18 and J is TRBJ2-2; no reliable D call. The V end lost 8 bases, the J end lost 6 bases, and 13 bases lay between the germline ends. The CDR3 covers 13 residues. Germline V lookup: CDR1 KGHSH, CDR2 LQKENI. The whole variable domain, filled in from reference TRBV18 and TRBJ2-2, reads NAGVMQNPRHLVRRRGQEARLRCSPMKGHSHVYWYRQLPEEGLKFMVYLQKENIIDESGMPKERFSAEFPKEGPSILRIQQVVRGDSAAYFCASRPEGAGELFFGEGSRLTVL.

V is TRBV7-2 and J is TRBJ1-3, with no clear D. Germline CDR1 is SGHTA and CDR2 is FQGNSA. V was clipped by 4 bases and J by 4 bases, with 11 bases between them. The CDR3 spans 14 residues. The CDR3 bases are TGTGCCAGCAGCTACGACATCTCCGGAAACACCATATATTTT. Protein: CASSYDISGNTIYF.

This clone was seen a handful of times. This CDR3 is CASSFGLLNTEAFF. The CDR3 DNA is TGTGCCAGCAGCTTTGGGCTCCTGAACACTGAAGCTTTCTTT. This chain connects TRBV5-6 to TRBJ1-1; D uncertain. V lost 2 bases, J lost 0 bases, and 8 bases lay in between. The CDR3 loop spans 14 amino acids. CDR1 and CDR2 from the germline V gene are SGHDT and YYEEEE.

The rearrangement uses TRBV2 and TRBJ2-5, with D tentatively TRBD1 (5 bases). This CDR3 region has 11 residues. V dropped 8 bases and J dropped 4 bases, with 8 bases sitting between them. Per germline, CDR1 SNHLY and CDR2 FYNNEI. In nucleotides, the CDR3 is TGTGCCAGCCGCCAGGGAGAGACCCAGTACTTC. Translation gives CASRQGETQYF. Full variable domain (rest looked up from reference TRBV2 and TRBJ2-5): EPEVTQTPSHQVTQMGQEVILRCVPISNHLYFYWYRQILGQKVEFLVSFYNNEISEKSEIFDDQFSVERPDGSNFTLKIRSTKLEDSAMYFCASRQGETQYFGPGTRLLVL.